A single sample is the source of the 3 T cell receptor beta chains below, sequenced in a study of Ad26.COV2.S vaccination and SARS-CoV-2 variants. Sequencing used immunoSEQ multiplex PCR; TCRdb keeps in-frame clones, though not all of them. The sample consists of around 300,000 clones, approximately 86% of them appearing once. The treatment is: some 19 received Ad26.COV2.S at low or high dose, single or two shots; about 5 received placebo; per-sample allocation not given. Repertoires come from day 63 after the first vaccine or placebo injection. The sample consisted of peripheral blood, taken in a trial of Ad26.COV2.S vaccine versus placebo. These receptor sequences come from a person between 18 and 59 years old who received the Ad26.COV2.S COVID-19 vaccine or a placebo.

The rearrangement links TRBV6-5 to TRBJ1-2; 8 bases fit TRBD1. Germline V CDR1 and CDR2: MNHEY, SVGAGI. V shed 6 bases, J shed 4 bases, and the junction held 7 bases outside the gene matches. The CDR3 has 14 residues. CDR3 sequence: CASSPRTGPYGYTF. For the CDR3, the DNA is TGTGCCAGCAGCCCACGGACAGGGCCCTATGGCTACACCTTC.

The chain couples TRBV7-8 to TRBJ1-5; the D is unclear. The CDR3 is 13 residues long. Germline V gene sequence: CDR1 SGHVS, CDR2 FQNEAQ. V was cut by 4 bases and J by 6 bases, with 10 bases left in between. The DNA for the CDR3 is TGTGCCAGCAGCTCGGGTCCGGCTCAGCCCCAGCATTTT. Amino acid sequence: CASSSGPAQPQHF. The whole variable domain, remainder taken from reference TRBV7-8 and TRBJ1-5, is GAGVSQSPRYKVAKRGQDVALRCDPISGHVSLFWYQQALGQGPEFLTYFQNEAQLDKSGLPSDRFFAERPEGSVSTLKIQRTQQEDSAVYLCASSSGPAQPQHFGDGTRLSIL.

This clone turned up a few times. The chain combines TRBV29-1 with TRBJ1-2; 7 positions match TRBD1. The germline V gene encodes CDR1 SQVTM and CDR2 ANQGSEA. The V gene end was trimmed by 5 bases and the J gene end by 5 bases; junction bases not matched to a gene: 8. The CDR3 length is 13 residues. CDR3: CSVIAEGQYGYTF. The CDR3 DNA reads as TGCAGCGTTATTGCGGAGGGACAGTATGGCTACACCTTC.